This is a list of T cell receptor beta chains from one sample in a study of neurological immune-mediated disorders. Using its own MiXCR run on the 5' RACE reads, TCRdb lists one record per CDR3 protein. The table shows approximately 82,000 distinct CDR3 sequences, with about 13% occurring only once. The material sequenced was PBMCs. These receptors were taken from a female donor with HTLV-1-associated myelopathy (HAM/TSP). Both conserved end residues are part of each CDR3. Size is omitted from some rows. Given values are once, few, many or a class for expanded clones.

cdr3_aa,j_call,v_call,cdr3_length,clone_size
CAIDRGNEQFF,TRBJ2-1,TRBV28,11,-
CASSSPTSGGAYANEQFF,TRBJ2-1,TRBV12-3/TRBV12-4,18,many
CASSFPSGGASEQFF,TRBJ2-1,TRBV12-3/TRBV12-4,15,many
CSAREATSDTQYF,TRBJ2-3,TRBV20-1,13,-
CASSQPPIAGGTQYF,TRBJ2-5,TRBV4-1,15,many
CSARLAGGPFSSRQLTDTQYF,TRBJ2-3,TRBV20-1,21,many
CASSFVLEEVAGTGELFF,TRBJ2-2,TRBV6-5,18,many
CASSLVPGMSYNEQFF,TRBJ2-1,TRBV5-5,16,many
CASSLSYTEAFF,TRBJ1-1,TRBV5-5,12,many
CASSLEGGRGSYEQYF,TRBJ2-7,TRBV7-2,16,many
CSATGPKNIQYF,TRBJ2-4,TRBV20-1,12,many
CSATWVGGRAYEQYF,TRBJ2-7,TRBV20-1,15,many
CASSYHWAVRNQPQHF,TRBJ1-5,TRBV6-5,16,many
CASTYGTGSTGELFF,TRBJ2-2,TRBV12-3/TRBV12-4,15,many
CASSVDLGYGYTF,TRBJ1-2,TRBV13,13,few
CASSKSPGGAAGNTIYF,TRBJ1-3,TRBV11-2,17,many
CAARQGENSPLHF,TRBJ1-6,TRBV10-3,13,few
CASTGQGAEDTQYF,TRBJ2-3,TRBV5-1,14,many
CATSRGRNTEAFF,TRBJ1-1,TRBV15,13,many
CASSLSSGGGDTQYF,TRBJ2-3,TRBV28,15,many
CAWSVLGQLTLSGNTIYF,TRBJ1-3,TRBV30,18,many
CASRRIQGGDAFF,TRBJ1-1,TRBV6-5,13,many
CASSKGFGRQGSFGSSYNSPLHF,TRBJ1-6,TRBV21-1,23,-
CASSLLGGEGEKLFF,TRBJ1-4,TRBV5-1,15,-
CATSDVRGRGETQYF,TRBJ2-5,TRBV24-1,15,many
CASSYTPGTGIWTEQFF,TRBJ2-1,TRBV5-1,17,many
CASSYYSLSAETQYF,TRBJ2-5,TRBV6-5,15,-
CASSSPDSPGNYEQYF,TRBJ2-7,TRBV5-1,16,many
CASSDRHSNQPQHF,TRBJ1-5,TRBV2,14,many
CASSLGLQSQYEQYF,TRBJ2-7,TRBV4-1,15,many
CATSRAGLAGSNEQFF,TRBJ2-1,TRBV15,16,many
CASSLMWSGGEQFF,TRBJ2-1,TRBV5-1,14,many
CASQGPNTGELFF,TRBJ2-2,TRBV27,13,many
CASSLANRDKNEQFF,TRBJ2-1,TRBV5-1,15,many
CASTLGGAGRDTQYF,TRBJ2-3,TRBV28,15,many
CATSRELTGAKLDTDTQYF,TRBJ2-3,TRBV15,19,many